This T cell receptor beta chain comes out of a study of blood T cell dynamics during melanoma immunotherapy. Overall study context: Standard first-line treatment here was pembrolizumab or nivolumab plus ipilimumab in metastatic melanoma.

Assay used: immunoSEQ multiplex PCR; TCRdb lists only in-frame clones, some missing. Altogether some 13,000 clones are present, 86% being singletons, with the ten largest covering approximately 5%. Time point here: week 3, after first cycle of checkpoint inhibitor. The CDR3 extends over 14 amino acids. Germline V lookup: CDR1 LGHNA, CDR2 YNFKEQ. Between the trimmed V and J ends, which lost 4 bases and 1 base, there was a span of 10 bases. This chain joins TRBV4-2 and TRBJ1-1; D gene unclear. The TCR sequence derives from a human donor with melanoma. The source material was blood, sampled from a patient treated with checkpoint blockade. The CDR3 DNA follows: TGTGCCAGCAGCCTGAACACAAGGAACACTGAAGCTTTCTTT. It codes for CASSLNTRNTEAFF.